This T cell receptor beta chain originates from a study of blood T cell repertoires in COVID-19. Study as a whole: Material from acute and convalescent COVID-19 was sourced from the United States, Italy and Spain. T cells, B-cell-depleted T cells, or PBMCs provided the cDNA or gDNA that served as material.

Per the authors' pipeline: Amplifying reference gene primers gave estimates of nucleated cell counts. Using immunoSEQ multiplex PCR, the repertoire was profiled, and TCRdb retains in-frame clones only, with some absent. That table gives V, J and clone size, and the DNA gave D and trimming. The sample lists fewer than 300,000 clones, 83% occurring once. The CDR3 is made up of 14 amino acids. Losses at the gene ends were 6 bases for V and 9 bases for J; bases not matched to a gene: 9. Germline CDR1 and CDR2: LGHNT and FRNRAP. The origin of this receptor is a woman in her 70s with active or convalescent COVID-19. The chain couples TRBV12-5 to TRBJ1-5, with 9 bases that match TRBD1. Sequencing used peripheral blood. CDR3 coding DNA: TGTGCTAGTGGACCCGGGACAGGGAGACGGCCCCAGCATTTT. This codes for CASGPGTGRRPQHF.